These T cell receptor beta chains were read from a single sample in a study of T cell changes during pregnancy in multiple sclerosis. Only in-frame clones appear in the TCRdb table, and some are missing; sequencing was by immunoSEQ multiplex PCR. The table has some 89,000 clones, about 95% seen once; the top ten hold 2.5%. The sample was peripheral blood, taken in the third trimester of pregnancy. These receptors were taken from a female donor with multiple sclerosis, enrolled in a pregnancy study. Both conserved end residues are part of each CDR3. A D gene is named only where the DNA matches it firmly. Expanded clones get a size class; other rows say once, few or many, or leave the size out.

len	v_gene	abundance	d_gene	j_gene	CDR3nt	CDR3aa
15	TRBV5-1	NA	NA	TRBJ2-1	TGCGCCAGCAGCTTGAACCCAGCGACCTACAATGAGCAGTTCTTC	CASSLNPATYNEQFF
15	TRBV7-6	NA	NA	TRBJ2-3	TGTGCCAGCAGCTCTGGGCCCCAGGGGACAGATACGCAGTATTTT	CASSSGPQGTDTQYF
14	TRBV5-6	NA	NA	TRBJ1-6	TGTGCCAGCAGCTTGATACAGTATAATTCACCCCTCCACTTT	CASSLIQYNSPLHF
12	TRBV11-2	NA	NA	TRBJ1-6	TGTGCCAGCAGCTTATCGGATTCACCCCTCCACTTT	CASSLSDSPLHF
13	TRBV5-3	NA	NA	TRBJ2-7	TGTGCCAGAAGCTACACATGCATATACGAGCAGTACTTC	CARSYTCIYEQYF
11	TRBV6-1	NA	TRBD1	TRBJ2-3	TGTGCCGGCAAAACAGGGGCTACGCAGTATTTT	CAGKTGATQYF
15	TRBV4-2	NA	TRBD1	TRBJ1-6	TGTGCCAGCAGCTCGGACAGGGGGTATAATTCACCCCTCCACTTT	CASSSDRGYNSPLHF
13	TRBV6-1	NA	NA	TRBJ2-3	TGTGCCAGCAGTGAAGGGAGCCCAGATACGCAGTATTTT	CASSEGSPDTQYF
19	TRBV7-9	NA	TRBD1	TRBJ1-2	TGTGCCAGCAGCTTAGAGGGCCGGGGACAGGGGCCTGCTAACTATGGCTACACCTTC	CASSLEGRGQGPANYGYTF
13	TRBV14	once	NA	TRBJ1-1	TGTGCCAGCAGCCGCATAAGTCGCGCTGAAGCTTTCTTT	CASSRISRAEAFF
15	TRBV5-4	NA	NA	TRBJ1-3	TGTGCCAGCAGTCAGCAGGGCTTCTCTGGAAACACCATATATTTT	CASSQQGFSGNTIYF
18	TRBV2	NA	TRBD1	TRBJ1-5	TGTGCCAGCAGTTCTACCTTGGACAGGGATTATAGCAATCAGCCCCAGCATTTT	CASSSTLDRDYSNQPQHF
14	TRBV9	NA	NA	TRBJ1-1	TGTGCCAGCGGACCTCCCGGGGAGTACACTGAAGCTTTCTTT	CASGPPGEYTEAFF
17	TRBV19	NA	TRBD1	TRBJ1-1	TGTGCCAGTAGTATAGAACAGGGGGGTAATTGGAACACTGAAGCTTTCTTT	CASSIEQGGNWNTEAFF
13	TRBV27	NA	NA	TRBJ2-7	TGTGCCAGCAGTCCAGGACAGCCCTACGAGCAGTACTTC	CASSPGQPYEQYF
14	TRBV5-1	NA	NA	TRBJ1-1	TGCGCCAGCAGCAAGGACAGCCAGAACACTGAAGCTTTCTTT	CASSKDSQNTEAFF
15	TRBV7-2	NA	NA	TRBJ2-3	TGTGCCAGCAGCACCTCGGGGGGCCGAACAGATACGCAGTATTTT	CASSTSGGRTDTQYF
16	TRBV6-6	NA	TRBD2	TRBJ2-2	TGTGCCAGCAGCAAGACTAGCGGTTATAACACCGGGGAGCTGTTTTTT	CASSKTSGYNTGELFF
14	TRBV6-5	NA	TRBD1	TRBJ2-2	TGTGCCAGCTGGGGACAGTTAAACACCGGGGAGCTGTTTTTT	CASWGQLNTGELFF
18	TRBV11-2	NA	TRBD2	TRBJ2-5	TGTGCCAGCAGCTTAGCGTGGAGACTAGCGGGGGGTCGGGAGACCCAGTACTTC	CASSLAWRLAGGRETQYF
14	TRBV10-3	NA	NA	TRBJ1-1	TGTGCCATCAGGGGGATGACAGCGAACACTGAAGCTTTCTTT	CAIRGMTANTEAFF
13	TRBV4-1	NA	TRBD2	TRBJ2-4	TGCGCCAGCAGCCTAGCGGGGGGATACCTTCAGTACTTC	CASSLAGGYLQYF
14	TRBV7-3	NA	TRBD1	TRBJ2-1	TGTGCCAGCAGCTCAGGGGGCGCGCATGATGAGCAGTTCTTC	CASSSGGAHDEQFF
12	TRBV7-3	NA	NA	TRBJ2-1	TGTGCCAGCAGCTATACTAGGAATGAGCAGTTCTTC	CASSYTRNEQFF
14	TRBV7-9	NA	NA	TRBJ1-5	TGTGCCAGCAGCTTAACAGGGTTACATCAGCCCCAGCATTTT	CASSLTGLHQPQHF
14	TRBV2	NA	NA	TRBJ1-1	TGTGCCAGCAGTGACCGGAGAAGGAACACTGAAGCTTTCTTT	CASSDRRRNTEAFF
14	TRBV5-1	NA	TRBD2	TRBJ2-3	TGCGCCAGCAGCCTTAGCGGGGGTCCAGATACGCAGTATTTT	CASSLSGGPDTQYF
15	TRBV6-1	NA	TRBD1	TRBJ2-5	TGTGCCAGCGGGGACAGGGGGCTGGGGCAAGAGACCCAGTACTTC	CASGDRGLGQETQYF
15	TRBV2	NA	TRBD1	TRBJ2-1	TGTGCCAGCAGTGAAGCCGGACAGGGGTTCAATGAGCAGTTCTTC	CASSEAGQGFNEQFF
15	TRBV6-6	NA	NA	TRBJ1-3	TGTGCCAGCAGTTACTCGACCGGGTCTGGAAACACCATATATTTT	CASSYSTGSGNTIYF
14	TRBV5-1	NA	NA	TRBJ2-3	TGCGCCAGCAGCCCCGACGGGAGCACAGATACGCAGTATTTT	CASSPDGSTDTQYF
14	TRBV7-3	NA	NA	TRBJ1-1	TGTGCCAGCAGCTTAGGGGGCTTGAACACTGAAGCTTTCTTT	CASSLGGLNTEAFF
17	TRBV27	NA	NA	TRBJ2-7	TGTGCCAGCAGTTTATCGCGTGGAGGGCAGGGAGCCTACGAGCAGTACTTC	CASSLSRGGQGAYEQYF
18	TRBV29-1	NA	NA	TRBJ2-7	TGCAGCGTTGAACGACGTCTTGGCGGGCAGGAATCCAGCTACGAGCAGTACTTC	CSVERRLGGQESSYEQYF
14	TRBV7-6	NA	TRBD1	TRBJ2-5	TGTGCCAGCAAACGACAGGGGGCGATCGAGACCCAGTACTTC	CASKRQGAIETQYF
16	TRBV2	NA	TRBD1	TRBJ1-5	TGTGCCAGCAAGGGGGTACAGGGGTTTAGCAATCAGCCCCAGCATTTT	CASKGVQGFSNQPQHF
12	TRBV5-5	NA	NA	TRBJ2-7	TGTGCCAGCAGTCAGACTAGTGACGAGCAGTACTTC	CASSQTSDEQYF
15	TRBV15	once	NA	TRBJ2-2	TGTGCCACCAGCAGGCCCGGGACAAAGGACGGGGAGCTGTTTTTT	CATSRPGTKDGELFF
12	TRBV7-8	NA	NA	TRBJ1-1	TGTGCCAGCGGGCAGGGTGGCACTGAAGCTTTCTTT	CASGQGGTEAFF